This T cell receptor (beta chain) was retrieved from a study of CD8 T cells in ankylosing spondylitis. Notes on the study in general: Peripheral blood samples showed relatively rare disease-linked clones, and these clones were CD8+.

In this sample, this clonotype turned up a few times. Its target is unknown. Trimming cost V 3 bases and J 2 bases, with 13 bases left between them. Germline values: CDR1 MNHEY, CDR2 SMNVEV (reference sequence). The CDR3 is made up of 16 amino acids. TCRdb passed the 5' RACE reads through MiXCR, listing each CDR3 protein once. Counted here are about 150,000 distinct CDR3 sequences, around 42% occurring once; the ten biggest clones make up nearly 15%. The origin of this receptor is a male donor with ankylosing spondylitis. The material sequenced was synovial fluid, either unsorted or a sorted T cell fraction (not recorded which). This sequence joins TRBV27 and TRBJ2-2, with D hard to call. CDR3 sequence reads: CASSFFPGLNTGELFF. CDR3 DNA: TGTGCCAGCAGTTTCTTCCCCGGGCTAAACACCGGGGAGCTGTTTTTT.